What follows are 8 T cell receptor beta chains derived from one specimen sequenced in a study of T cell changes during pregnancy in multiple sclerosis. Clones were sequenced by immunoSEQ multiplex PCR, and TCRdb holds only the in-frame ones, with some missing. The sample yields roughly 66,000 clones, around 92% seen once. The specimen was peripheral blood, collected in the first trimester of pregnancy. The receptors were sampled from a female donor with multiple sclerosis, enrolled in a pregnancy study.

The chain employs TRBV29-1 and TRBJ2-1; a weak D match, TRBD1 (6 bases). This CDR3 has 12 amino acids. Trimming removed 4 bases from V and 6 bases from J, with 10 bases in between. Germline V gene data show CDR1 as SQVTM and CDR2 as ANQGSEA. CDR3 protein: CSVVPRGNEQFF. The CDR3 DNA sequence: TGCAGCGTTGTGCCCAGGGGCAATGAGCAGTTCTTC.

This clone appeared a single time. The J gene is TRBJ1-3, the V gene TRBV27, with D uncertain. This CDR3 spans 16 amino acids. V was cut by 8 bases and J by 3 bases, with 20 bases left in between. Germline V lookup: CDR1 MNHEY, CDR2 SMNVEV (reference sequence). The CDR3 bases are TGTGCCAGCGGGTTGCTAGGAGAAGGTCGTGGAAACACCATATATTTT. It specifies CASGLLGEGRGNTIYF.

J is TRBJ1-1 and V is TRBV5-4; 10 nucleotides match TRBD1. The CDR3 runs to 14 residues. CDR1 is SGHNT and CDR2 is YYREEE in the germline V gene (reference sequence). The J segment lost 2 bases and the V segment lost 6 bases, leaving 4 bases of the junction unmatched. CDR3 residues: CASTRTGGNTEAFF. DNA of the CDR3: TGTGCCAGCACCCGGACAGGGGGAAACACTGAAGCTTTCTTT.

The J gene is TRBJ2-3, the V gene TRBV27; weak D call: TRBD2 (5 bases). This CDR3 spans 16 amino acids. Germline CDR1 is MNHEY and CDR2 is SMNVEV (reference sequence). The germline V and J ends were trimmed by 8 bases and 0 bases, with 18 bases remaining between them. The CDR3 DNA sequence: TGTGCCAGCCTAGACCCAAGCGGCCAAAGCACAGATACGCAGTATTTT. It yields the protein CASLDPSGQSTDTQYF.

This chain links TRBV28 with TRBJ2-6; a weak D match, TRBD1 (5 bases). V lost 6 bases and J lost 4, with 19 bases in between. Looked up from germline, CDR1 is MDHEN and CDR2 is SYDVKM. This CDR3 comprises 17 residues. CDR3 sequence: CASSVLVAREGANVLTF. DNA for the CDR3: TGTGCCAGCAGCGTCTTGGTCGCCAGGGAAGGGGCCAACGTCCTGACTTTC.

Only one count was recorded for this clone. The chain uses TRBV29-1 and TRBJ2-7, with D perhaps matching TRBD1 (6 bases). Germline V lookup: CDR1 SQVTM, CDR2 ANQGSEA. V dropped 0 bases and J dropped 4 bases, with 10 bases sitting between them. The CDR3 runs to 13 residues. The DNA of the CDR3 is TGCAGCGTTGAAGACAGGGGTCATTACGAGCAGTACTTC. It is translated as CSVEDRGHYEQYF.

The V call is TRBV19, the J call TRBJ2-3, with a possible D match to TRBD2 (5 bases). V was pared by 3 bases and J by 4 bases, with 8 bases between. The CDR3 length is 13 residues. Germline V gene lookup returns CDR1 LNHDA and CDR2 SQIVND (reference sequence). DNA for the CDR3: TGTGCCAGTAGTATGGGAGAGGCAGATACGCAGTATTTT. It encodes CASSMGEADTQYF.

The V call is TRBV28, the J call TRBJ1-5; TRBD1 might be the D (5 bases). CDR3 length: 16 amino acids. The V gene lost 3 bases and the J gene lost 1 base, with 13 bases spanning the gap. Per the germline V gene, CDR1 is MDHEN and CDR2 is SYDVKM. This CDR3 reads CASSFAGGGSNQPQHF. The DNA of the CDR3 is TGTGCCAGCAGTTTTGCGGGGGGAGGGAGCAATCAGCCCCAGCATTTT.